Each of the 18 T cell receptor beta chains below was sequenced from the same sample in a study of T cell repertoires in cytomegalovirus infection (dated by TCRdb to about 2019). These receptors have no identified antigens. The treatment or condition label here, explained by the study, means: in vitro stimulation with specific CMV peptide epitopes to enrich CMV-specific T cells. Instrument used: Illumina HiSeq 1500. TCRdb's own reprocessing of the public reads used fastp at Q25 and MiXCR and kept productive beta chains. Identical CDR3 protein sequences are pooled into one entry, listed with their most common genes and DNA. The sample profile shows about 920,000 distinct CDR3 sequences; roughly 30% of them were found once. The top ten hold more than 13% of the sample. The material was cultured CD8+ T cells from PBMCs, obtained from culture after CMV antigen stimulation. The receptors here all came from a human donor in good health (CMV status not recorded). Some clones in this sample may be carry-over from other donors' samples.

This clonotype was recorded a few times. V usage is TRBV7-2 and J usage is TRBJ2-5; 9 bases line up with TRBD2. V shed 1 base, J shed 5 bases, and the junction held 5 bases outside the gene matches. The CDR3 is made up of 15 amino acids. Per the germline V gene, CDR1 is SGHTA and CDR2 is FQGNSA. CDR3 DNA sequence: TGTGCCAGCAGCTTAGGGCGGGGGGGCCGGGAGACCCAGTACTTC. Translating it yields CASSLGRGGRETQYF.

A note on this clonotype: A read error may account for a junction end that differs from germline. The chain uses TRBV5-6 and TRBJ2-6; 8 positions agree with TRBD1. The CDR3 totals 15 residues. In germline, CDR1 is SGHDT, CDR2 YYEEEE. CDR3 sequence reads: CASSRQGAVANVPTF. The CDR3 DNA reads as TGTGCCAGCAGTAGGCAGGGGGCTGTGGCCAACGTCCCGACTTTC.

This sequence joins TRBV12-3 or TRBV12-4 and TRBJ1-3; a weak D match, TRBD1 (5 bases). Trimming stripped 6 bases from V and 3 bases from J, with 12 bases between. The CDR3 covers 14 residues. The chain's CDR3 is CASRGPGLGNTIYF. CDR3 coding DNA: TGTGCCAGCAGGGGGCCAGGCCTTGGAAACACCATATATTTT.

This clonotype has more than one count but fewer than ten. The V and J genes are TRBV5-1 and TRBJ1-6; 10 bases are a match to TRBD1. Looked up from germline, CDR1 is SGHRS and CDR2 is YFSETQ. This CDR3 has 19 amino acids. V shed 1 base, J shed 7 bases, and the junction held 14 bases outside the gene matches. CDR3 sequence (DNA): TGCGCCAGCAGCTTGCTCGGGACAGGGGTTGCCACCGGGAATTCACCCCTCCACTTT. Protein: CASSLLGTGVATGNSPLHF.

About this clonotype: An end of the junction differs from the germline gene, which may be a read error. The chain joins TRBV7-9 to TRBJ2-7; 7 bases agree with TRBD2. The germline CDR1 and CDR2 sequences are SEHNR and FQNEAQ (reference sequence). The CDR3 is made up of 15 amino acids. The CDR3 protein is CVSSVAGENSYEQYF. The CDR3 bases are TGTGTCAGCAGCGTAGCGGGCGAGAACTCCTACGAGCAGTACTTC.

The gene calls are TRBV9 and TRBJ2-2; D may be TRBD1 or TRBD2 (5 bases each). With 0 bases removed from V and 4 bases from J, the gap between germline ends came to 19 bases. The CDR3 loop spans 18 amino acids. Germline CDR1 reads SGDLS; CDR2 reads YYNGEE. This CDR3 reads CASSVGTGPKTPTGELFF. CDR3 in DNA: TGTGCCAGCAGCGTAGGAACGGGACCCAAAACTCCCACCGGGGAGCTGTTTTTT.

The chain has TRBV12-3 or TRBV12-4 and TRBJ2-7, with D tentatively TRBD2 (5 bases). The CDR3 sequence is 13 residues long. Trimming removed 8 bases from V and 3 bases from J, with 14 bases in between. CDR3 sequence (DNA): TGTGCCAGCTCTTCGGACGGACTCTACGAGCAGTACTTC. Its translation: CASSSDGLYEQYF.

This clonotype was counted only a few times. The chain employs TRBV19 and TRBJ1-1, with D possibly matching TRBD1 (6 bases). CDR1 and CDR2 from the germline V gene are LNHDA and SQIVND (reference sequence). CDR3 length: 16 residues. V was pared by 5 bases and J by 0 bases, with 16 bases between. CDR3 nucleotides: TGTGCCAGTAGTCCCGTGGGGGGCGCAGTGAACACTGAAGCTTTCTTT. The encoded protein is CASSPVGGAVNTEAFF.

On this clonotype itself: A read error may explain this, as a much larger clone is one base away. The chain links TRBV7-4 to TRBJ1-2, with 9 bases identical to TRBD1. With V trimmed by 8 bases and J by 8 bases, 6 bases remained unmatched. The CDR3 runs 12 residues. Germline values: CDR1 SGHVT, CDR2 SQSDAQ. This chain's CDR3 is CASREGQGGYTF. The CDR3 DNA follows: TGTGCCAGCCGAGAGGGACAGGGAGGCTACACCTTC.

The chain combines TRBV27 with TRBJ1-5; 9 bases line up with TRBD1. This CDR3 has 18 amino acids. Per the germline V gene, CDR1 is MNHEY and CDR2 is SMNVEV (reference sequence). Trimming took 6 bases from V and 2 from J; bases not matched to a gene: 14. The CDR3, as DNA: TGTGCCAGCAGGAAAGAAGCCTGGACAGGGGTGGGCAATCAGCCCCAGCATTTT. Its translation is CASRKEAWTGVGNQPQHF.

The sample holds a few counts of this clonotype. This rearrangement joins TRBV5-5 to TRBJ2-1; D gene unclear. V was trimmed by 4 bases and J by 5 bases, leaving 7 bases between them. Germline CDR1 and CDR2: SGHKS and YYEKEE (reference sequence). The CDR3 extends over 12 amino acids. The CDR3 loop is CASSGNHNEQFF. The CDR3, as DNA: TGTGCCAGCAGCGGGAACCACAATGAGCAGTTCTTC.

This clonotype was picked up one time. V usage is TRBV2 and J usage is TRBJ1-4; the D is unclear. Germline assignment: CDR1 SNHLY and CDR2 FYNNEI. This CDR3 is built from 15 residues. Between the trimmed V and J ends, which lost 1 base and 5 bases, there was a span of 11 bases. The DNA of the CDR3 is TGTGCCAGCAGTGAAGGCGTACTCAAAAATGAAAAACTGTTTTTT. The encoded protein is CASSEGVLKNEKLFF.

This clonotype occurred a few times. The chain recombines TRBV19 with TRBJ1-2; possibly TRBD1 for D (5 bases). This CDR3 contains 15 residues. V gave up 8 bases and J gave up 2 bases, with 18 bases separating them. The germline CDR1 and CDR2 sequences are LNHDA and SQIVND (reference sequence). The CDR3 sequence: CASLSTPGLNYGYTF. The CDR3 DNA follows: TGTGCCAGTCTAAGCACTCCGGGACTCAACTATGGCTACACCTTC.

The chain employs TRBV6-1 and TRBJ2-3; 7 nucleotides line up with TRBD2. The J segment lost 0 bases and the V segment lost 6 bases, leaving 6 bases of the junction unmatched. Germline V lookup: CDR1 MNHNS, CDR2 SASEGT. This CDR3 region has 15 residues. CDR3 amino acids: CASSFAGESTDTQYF. CDR3 sequence (DNA): TGTGCCAGCAGCTTCGCGGGGGAAAGCACAGATACGCAGTATTTT.

This clonotype has a handful of counts. V gene TRBV15 combines with J gene TRBJ1-2; TRBD1 matches at 7 bases. J lost 6 bases, V lost 0 bases, and 7 bases had no gene match. Germline CDR1 is LNHNV and CDR2 is YYDKDF (reference sequence). This CDR3 has 15 residues. The CDR3 DNA reads as TGTGCCACCAGCAGAGACACCAGACAGGGCCATGGCTACACCTTC. It translates to CATSRDTRQGHGYTF.

The chain carries TRBV7-6 and TRBJ1-1; D remains unclear. Trimming took 5 bases from V and 1 from J, leaving 11 bases between them. Germline lookup yields CDR1 SGHVS and CDR2 FNYEAQ. The CDR3 has 14 amino acids. This CDR3 is CASSPPRGNTEAFF. Here the CDR3 DNA reads TGTGCCAGCAGCCCCCCCCGAGGGAACACTGAAGCTTTCTTT.

The gene calls are TRBV19 and TRBJ2-3, with 11 nucleotides matching TRBD2. Trimming at V came to 9 bases and at J to 6 bases, leaving 11 bases not matched to a gene. The CDR3 totals 15 residues. Germline V lookup: CDR1 LNHDA, CDR2 SQIVND (reference sequence). CDR3 nucleotides: TGTGCCAGCTTACTAGCGGGGGCCGTCGTGGATACGCAGTATTTT. This encodes CASLLAGAVVDTQYF.

The chain employs TRBV10-3 and TRBJ2-7; a weak D match, TRBD1 (6 bases). The V gene lost 7 bases and the J gene lost 2 bases, with 12 bases spanning the gap. CDR1 and CDR2 from the germline V gene are ENHRY and SYGVKD. The CDR3 is made up of 13 amino acids. Here the CDR3 reads CAITLDSTYEQYF. Written as DNA, the CDR3 is TGTGCCATCACCCTGGACAGTACCTACGAGCAGTACTTC.